These 23 T cell receptor beta chains were all obtained from the same sample, sequenced in a study of blood T cell repertoires in COVID-19 (dated by TCRdb to about 2020). Library preparation was by the immunoSEQ multiplex PCR assay. TCRdb mirrors the immuneACCESS table, restricted to in-frame sequences. Some clones are absent from its copies; in checked studies, under half trace to an unresolved V gene, and the reason for the others is unknown. Recorded for this sample are under 350,000 clones; around 90% of them occurred a single time. Roughly 7.3% of the sample is in the top ten clones. Sequencing was done on a sample of peripheral blood. The receptors stem from a woman aged 25 to 39 with COVID-19, enrolled during active disease.

The chain is built from TRBV14 and TRBJ2-3; D gene uncertain. V was shortened by 0 bases and J by 0 bases, with 7 bases between the two germline ends. This CDR3 spans 15 amino acids. The germline V gene has CDR1 SGHDN and CDR2 FVKESK. CDR3 loop: CASSQELTSTDTQYF. CDR3 in DNA: TGTGCCAGCAGCCAAGAATTAACTAGCACAGATACGCAGTATTTT.

The chain has TRBV7-2 and TRBJ2-1; D is perhaps TRBD2 (7 bases). CDR1 SGHTA and CDR2 FQGNSA come from the germline V gene. The CDR3 is made up of 16 amino acids. V was cut by 3 bases and J by 3 bases, with 15 bases left in between. CDR3 amino acids: CASSFIGGPGYNEQFF. For the CDR3, the DNA is TGTGCCAGCAGCTTCATCGGGGGGCCCGGCTACAATGAGCAGTTCTTC.

This chain connects TRBV6-5 to TRBJ2-7; 12 bases map to TRBD2. The CDR3 is 15 amino acids. Per germline, CDR1 MNHEY and CDR2 SVGAGI. The V gene end was trimmed by 7 bases and the J gene end by 5 bases; junction bases not matched to a gene: 9. CDR3 sequence (DNA): TGTGCCAGCAAGGAGACTAGCGGGAGTTCCAACGAGCAGTACTTC. Its translation is CASKETSGSSNEQYF.

For the CDR3, the DNA is TGTGCCTGGAATGGCAACTACAATGAGCAGTTCTTC. It is translated as CAWNGNYNEQFF. This rearrangement joins TRBV30 to TRBJ2-1; D is ambiguous. With 4 bases removed from V and 3 bases from J, the gap between germline ends came to 7 bases. The V gene's germline CDR1 is GTSNPN and CDR2 SVGIG (reference sequence). This CDR3 is built from 12 residues. Full variable domain (missing parts from reference TRBV30 and TRBJ2-1): SQTIHQWPATLVQPVGSPLSLECTVEGTSNPNLYWYRQAAGRGLQLLFYSVGIGQISSEVPQNLSASRPQDRQFILSSKKLLLSDSGFYLCAWNGNYNEQFFGPGTRLTVL.

V and J are TRBV10-3 and TRBJ2-3; TRBD1 matches at 11 bases. Germline V lookup: CDR1 ENHRY, CDR2 SYGVKD. With V trimmed by 7 bases and J by 3 bases, 6 bases remained unmatched. The CDR3 runs 15 residues. The CDR3, as DNA: TGTGCCATCATGACCGGGACAGGGGGAACAGATACGCAGTATTTT. Protein: CAIMTGTGGTDTQYF.

This chain links TRBV2 with TRBJ2-7; 8 nucleotides align to TRBD2. Trimming removed 3 bases from V and 2 bases from J; junction bases left unmatched: 3. Germline V lookup: CDR1 SNHLY, CDR2 FYNNEI. The CDR3 length is 14 residues. CDR3 region: CASSDRGGTYEQYF. CDR3 sequence (DNA): TGTGCCAGCAGTGATCGGGGGGGGACCTACGAGCAGTACTTC.

V gene TRBV12-5 combines with J gene TRBJ2-1; 13 positions match TRBD2. Losses at the gene ends were 3 bases for V and 10 bases for J; bases not matched to a gene: 6. Germline V gene sequence: CDR1 LGHNT, CDR2 FRNRAP. The CDR3 contains 15 residues. CDR3 sequence (DNA): TGTGCTAGTGGTTTCGGACTAGCGGGAGTTATGGAGCAGTTCTTC. Amino acid sequence: CASGFGLAGVMEQFF.

The chain employs TRBV5-1 and TRBJ2-3, with 11 bases lining up with TRBD2. CDR3 size: 19 residues. The J segment lost 2 bases and the V segment lost 6 bases, leaving 17 bases of the junction unmatched. Germline V gives CDR1 SGHRS, CDR2 YFSETQ. CDR3 coding DNA: TGCGCCAGCACCCCTCGACGCGCCGGGACTAGCGGATTCACAGATACGCAGTATTTT. It codes for CASTPRRAGTSGFTDTQYF.

This clone was detected many times. The chain uses TRBV2 and TRBJ2-7, with D unresolved. CDR1 is SNHLY and CDR2 is FYNNEI in the germline V gene. This CDR3 contains 12 residues. With 10 bases removed from V and 0 bases from J, the gap between germline ends came to 10 bases. In DNA form, the CDR3 reads TGTGCCAATTCTCCAGGCTCCTACGAGCAGTACTTC. As protein: CANSPGSYEQYF.

The V and J genes are TRBV12-3 or TRBV12-4 and TRBJ1-1, with D possibly matching TRBD1 (5 bases). V dropped 2 bases and J dropped 12 bases, with 13 bases sitting between them. This CDR3 is built from 12 residues. The DNA for the CDR3 is TGTGCCAGCAGTTTAACCAAGGGGTTGACTTTCTTT. This gives the protein CASSLTKGLTFF.

This clone was counted a single time. This sample includes further DNA sequences coding for the same CDR3. V is TRBV6-5 and J is TRBJ1-2; D perhaps matches TRBD1 (5 bases). CDR1 is MNHEY and CDR2 is SVGAGI in the germline V gene. The CDR3 is 11 amino acids. Trimming shortened V by 4 bases and J by 5 bases, and 5 bases separated the two germline ends. CDR3 nucleotides: TGTGCCAGCAGTTCAGGGTATGGCTACACCTTC. It translates to CASSSGYGYTF.

This clone was detected only once. The chain uses TRBV6-5 and TRBJ2-2; TRBD1 aligns across 7 bases. Losses at the gene ends were 10 bases for V and 6 bases for J; bases not matched to a gene: 8. Germline CDR1 MNHEY, CDR2 SVGAGI. The CDR3 is 13 amino acids. CDR3 in DNA: TGTGCCATCCGAGACAGGGACCCCGGGGAGCTGTTTTTT. Residues: CAIRDRDPGELFF.

This clone came up a few times. The chain uses TRBV5-1 and TRBJ2-1; no firm D call. V was pared by 0 bases and J by 6 bases, with 10 bases between. The germline CDR1 and CDR2 sequences are SGHRS and YFSETQ. The CDR3 consists of 14 residues. The CDR3 loop reads CASSLGGPFNEQFF. DNA of the CDR3: TGCGCCAGCAGCTTGGGCGGCCCTTTCAATGAGCAGTTCTTC.

This sequence joins TRBV2 and TRBJ2-7, with D possibly being TRBD2 (5 bases). Trimming removed 3 bases from V and 0 bases from J, with 12 bases in between. The length of the CDR3 is 15 residues. CDR1 is SNHLY and CDR2 is FYNNEI in the germline V gene. The CDR3 reads CASSENRGSSYEQYF. Here the CDR3 DNA reads TGTGCCAGCAGTGAGAACCGTGGGAGCTCCTACGAGCAGTACTTC.

The chain combines TRBV6-6 with TRBJ1-5, with a possible D match to TRBD1 (5 bases). Trimming removed 0 bases at V and 7 bases at J, with 10 bases between. Germline V gives CDR1 MNHNY, CDR2 SVGAGI (reference sequence). The CDR3 extends over 14 amino acids. CDR3 DNA: TGTGCCAGCAGTTACTCGAATCAGGGCCAGCCCCAGCATTTT. This gives the protein CASSYSNQGQPQHF.

V usage is TRBV30 and J usage is TRBJ1-3; TRBD1 might be the D (5 bases). CDR3 length: 16 amino acids. The germline gives CDR1 GTSNPN, CDR2 SVGIG (reference sequence). V lost 0 bases and J 0 bases, leaving 12 bases between the germline ends. Here the CDR3 reads CAWSVPSTDSGNTIYF. The CDR3 DNA is TGTGCCTGGAGTGTACCGTCGACAGACTCTGGAAACACCATATATTTT.

This rearrangement joins TRBV5-1 to TRBJ2-1, with 9 bases matching TRBD2. Trimming took 0 bases from V and 9 from J; bases not matched to a gene: 7. This CDR3 is 15 amino acids long. Germline V CDR1 and CDR2: SGHRS, YFSETQ. The CDR3 is CASSLGPSGTGEQFF. The DNA of the CDR3 is TGCGCCAGCAGCTTGGGCCCTAGCGGGACCGGTGAGCAGTTCTTC.

The rearrangement joins TRBV5-4 to TRBJ1-1; D is ambiguous. The germline V gene encodes CDR1 SGHNT and CDR2 YYREEE (reference sequence). V was pared by 3 bases and J by 5 bases, with 14 bases between. The CDR3 spans 14 residues. In DNA, the CDR3 is TGTGCCAGCAGCTCGGACCCGAGGAGGACTGAAGCTTTCTTT. Protein: CASSSDPRRTEAFF.

J is TRBJ2-1 and V is TRBV14, with D possibly matching TRBD1 (6 bases). V lost 4 bases and J lost 10, with 23 bases in between. Germline V gene data show CDR1 as SGHDN and CDR2 as FVKESK. The CDR3 runs to 16 residues. CDR3: CASSRSGSSPGGEQFF. The CDR3 coding sequence is TGTGCCAGCAGCCGATCAGGGAGTAGCCCTGGGGGCGAGCAGTTCTTC.

V usage is TRBV30 and J usage is TRBJ1-1; D is perhaps TRBD1 (6 bases). CDR3 length: 16 residues. The V end was cut by 2 bases, the J end by 2 bases, with 18 bases between. Germline V gene data show CDR1 as GTSNPN and CDR2 as SVGIG (reference sequence). The CDR3 coding sequence is TGTGCCTGGAGTCGGAACCCAAGACAGGTCAACACTGAAGCTTTCTTT. Its protein product is CAWSRNPRQVNTEAFF. Full variable domain (outside the CDR3, taken from reference TRBV30 and TRBJ1-1): SQTIHQWPATLVQPVGSPLSLECTVEGTSNPNLYWYRQAAGRGLQLLFYSVGIGQISSEVPQNLSASRPQDRQFILSSKKLLLSDSGFYLCAWSRNPRQVNTEAFFGQGTRLTVV.

The gene calls are TRBV4-1 and TRBJ2-7; D call uncertain. Germline assignment: CDR1 MGHRA and CDR2 YSYEKL. Trimming pared 4 bases from V and 2 bases from J, leaving 6 bases between. This CDR3 comprises 12 residues. The DNA of the CDR3 is TGCGCCAGCAGCCTTGACACCTACGAGCAGTACTTC. This encodes CASSLDTYEQYF.

The rearrangement joins TRBV5-1 to TRBJ2-7, with 7 positions matching TRBD1. J gave up 2 bases and V 0 bases, and 5 bases lay outside the gene matches. CDR3 length equals 15 residues. The germline V gene encodes CDR1 SGHRS and CDR2 YFSETQ. In nucleotides, the CDR3 is TGCGCCAGCAGCTTGGCGCCGGGACAGACCTACGAGCAGTACTTC. Protein product: CASSLAPGQTYEQYF. Based on the CDR3 plus reference TRBV5-1 and TRBJ2-7, the full variable domain is KAGVTQTPRYLIKTRGQQVTLSCSPISGHRSVSWYQQTPGQGLQFLFEYFSETQRNKGNFPGRFSGRQFSNSRSEMNVSTLELGDSALYLCASSLAPGQTYEQYFGPGTRLTVT.

The CDR3 sequence: CASSRDRGYTDTQYF. The CDR3 DNA reads as TGTGCCAGCAGCCGGGACAGGGGGTACACAGATACGCAGTATTTT. V gene TRBV6-5 combines with J gene TRBJ2-3; 11 nucleotides align to TRBD1. V shed 6 bases, J shed 2 bases, and the junction held 4 bases outside the gene matches. The germline V gene has CDR1 MNHEY and CDR2 SVGAGI. This CDR3 has 15 residues.